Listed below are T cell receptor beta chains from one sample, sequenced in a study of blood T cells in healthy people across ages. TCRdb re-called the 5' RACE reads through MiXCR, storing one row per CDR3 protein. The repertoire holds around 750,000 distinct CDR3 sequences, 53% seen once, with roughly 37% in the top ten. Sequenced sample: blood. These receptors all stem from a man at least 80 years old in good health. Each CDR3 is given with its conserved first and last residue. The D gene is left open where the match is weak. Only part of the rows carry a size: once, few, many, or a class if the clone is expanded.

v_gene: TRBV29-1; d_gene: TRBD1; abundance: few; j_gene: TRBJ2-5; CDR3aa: CSAGTGGETQYF; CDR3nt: TGCAGCGCTGGGACAGGGGGGGAGACCCAGTACTTC
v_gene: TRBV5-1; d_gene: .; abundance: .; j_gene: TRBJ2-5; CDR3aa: CASSPDGRWETQYF; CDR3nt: TGCGCCAGCAGCCCGGACGGACGATGGGAGACCCAGTACTTC
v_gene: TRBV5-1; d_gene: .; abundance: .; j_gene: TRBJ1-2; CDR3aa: CASSYRGDLGGYTF; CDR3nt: TGCGCCAGCAGCTACCGGGGGGACCTCGGTGGCTACACCTTC
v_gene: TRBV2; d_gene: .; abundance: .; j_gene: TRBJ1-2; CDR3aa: CASSEARGRGYGYTF; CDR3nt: TGTGCCAGCAGTGAAGCCCGGGGGCGAGGCTATGGCTACACCTTC
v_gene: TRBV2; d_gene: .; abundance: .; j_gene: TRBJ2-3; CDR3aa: CATLRDRTDTQYF; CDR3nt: TGTGCCACCTTGCGGGACCGCACAGATACGCAGTATTTT
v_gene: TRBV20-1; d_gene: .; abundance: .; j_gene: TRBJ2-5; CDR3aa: CSARDTAAGEETQYF; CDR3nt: TGCAGTGCTAGAGATACAGCCGCAGGGGAAGAGACCCAGTACTTC
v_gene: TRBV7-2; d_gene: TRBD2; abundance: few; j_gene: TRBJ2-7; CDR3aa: CASSLARGLSNEQYF; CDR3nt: TGTGCCAGCAGCTTAGCGAGGGGACTATCAAACGAGCAGTACTTC
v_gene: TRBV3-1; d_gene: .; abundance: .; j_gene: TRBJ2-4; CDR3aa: CASSPGVKEQYF; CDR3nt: TGTGCCAGCAGCCCCGGAGTGAAGGAGCAGTACTTC
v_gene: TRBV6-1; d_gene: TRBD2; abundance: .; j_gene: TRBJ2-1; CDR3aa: CATRIAGGPYLHEQFF; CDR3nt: TGTGCCACCCGTATAGCGGGAGGGCCTTATTTGCATGAGCAGTTCTTC
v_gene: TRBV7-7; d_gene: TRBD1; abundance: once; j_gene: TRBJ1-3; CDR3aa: CASSSGTGIFSGNTIYF; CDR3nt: TGTGCTAGCAGCTCCGGGACAGGGATTTTCTCTGGAAACACCATATATTTT
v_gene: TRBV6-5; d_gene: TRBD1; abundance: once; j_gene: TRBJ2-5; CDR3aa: CASSYRGQGQGSQYF; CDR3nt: TGTGCCAGCAGTTACAGGGGGCAGGGACAGGGTAGCCAGTACTTC
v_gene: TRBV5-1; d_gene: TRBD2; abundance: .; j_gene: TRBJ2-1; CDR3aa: CASSVSGGGYEQFF; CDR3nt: TGCGCCAGCAGCGTTAGCGGGGGCGGGTATGAGCAGTTCTTC
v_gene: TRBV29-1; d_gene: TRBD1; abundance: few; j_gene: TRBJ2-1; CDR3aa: CSVEEGTGIPDEQFF; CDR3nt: TGCAGCGTTGAAGAGGGGACAGGGATCCCGGATGAGCAGTTCTTC
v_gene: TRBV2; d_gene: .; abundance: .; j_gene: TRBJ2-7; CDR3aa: CASSAGFSYEQYF; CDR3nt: TGTGCCAGCAGTGCGGGCTTCTCCTACGAGCAGTACTTC
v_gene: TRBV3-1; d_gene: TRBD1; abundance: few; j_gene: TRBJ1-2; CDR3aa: CASSQFGEGGGGYTF; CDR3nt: TGTGCCAGCAGCCAATTTGGTGAAGGGGGCGGTGGCTACACCTTC
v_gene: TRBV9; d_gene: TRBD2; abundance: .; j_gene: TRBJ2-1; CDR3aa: CASSKGLAVSCNEQFF; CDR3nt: TGTGCCAGCAGCAAGGGACTAGCGGTTTCCTGCAATGAGCAGTTCTTC
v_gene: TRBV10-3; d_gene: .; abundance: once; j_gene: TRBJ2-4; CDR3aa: CAISRLEGAKNIQYF; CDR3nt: TGTGCCATCAGCCGTTTGGAGGGGGCCAAAAACATTCAGTACTTC
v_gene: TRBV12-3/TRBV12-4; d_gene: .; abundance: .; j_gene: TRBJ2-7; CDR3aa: CASSSTVDRPYEQYF; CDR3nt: TGTGCCAGCAGTTCTACCGTGGACAGACCCTACGAGCAGTACTTC